This T cell receptor (beta chain) was sequenced in a study of T cells in Graves' hyperthyroidism and ophthalmopathy. Study information: Any treatment followed the collection of peripheral blood at initial diagnosis.

CDR3 size: 14 residues. V shed 2 bases, J shed 2 bases, and the junction held 5 bases outside the gene matches. CDR1 GTSNPN and CDR2 SVGIG come from the germline V gene (reference sequence). The investigators amplified TCR beta CDR3 regions from RNA transcripts. A set of HTBI primers served as the primers for a first-round RT-PCR of the TCR CDR3. TCRdb reprocessed the multiplex PCR reads with MiXCR, giving one entry per CDR3 protein. This sample has approximately 380,000 distinct CDR3 sequences, with roughly 13% found just once. This clonotype occurred many times. The sample taken for sequencing was blood. The chain has TRBV30 and TRBJ1-2, with 7 bases fitting TRBD1. The TCR originated in a man aged 50 to 60 with Graves' ophthalmopathy. The CDR3 DNA sequence: TGTGCCTGGAGTCGGGACAGCGTCAACTATGGCTACACCTTC. Amino acids: CAWSRDSVNYGYTF.